This entry features one T cell receptor beta chain sequence. The sample comes from a study of cytomegalovirus exposure and HLA in healthy donors. Produced via immunoSEQ multiplex PCR; TCRdb's table is partial and in-frame only. The sample holds under 100,000 clones, 95% to 98% seen once. V lost 5 bases, J lost 6 bases, and 8 bases stayed unmatched. There are 14 residues in the CDR3. Germline-derived CDR1 and CDR2 are SGHTA and FQGNSA. The material sequenced was PBMCs. The chain uses TRBV7-2 and TRBJ2-7; 9 bases line up with TRBD1. This sequence originates from a man younger than 35 in good health and CMV-seronegative. The CDR3, as DNA: TGTGCCAGCAGCCGTGGGACAGGGCGTCGCGAGCAGTACGTC. It codes for CASSRGTGRREQYV.